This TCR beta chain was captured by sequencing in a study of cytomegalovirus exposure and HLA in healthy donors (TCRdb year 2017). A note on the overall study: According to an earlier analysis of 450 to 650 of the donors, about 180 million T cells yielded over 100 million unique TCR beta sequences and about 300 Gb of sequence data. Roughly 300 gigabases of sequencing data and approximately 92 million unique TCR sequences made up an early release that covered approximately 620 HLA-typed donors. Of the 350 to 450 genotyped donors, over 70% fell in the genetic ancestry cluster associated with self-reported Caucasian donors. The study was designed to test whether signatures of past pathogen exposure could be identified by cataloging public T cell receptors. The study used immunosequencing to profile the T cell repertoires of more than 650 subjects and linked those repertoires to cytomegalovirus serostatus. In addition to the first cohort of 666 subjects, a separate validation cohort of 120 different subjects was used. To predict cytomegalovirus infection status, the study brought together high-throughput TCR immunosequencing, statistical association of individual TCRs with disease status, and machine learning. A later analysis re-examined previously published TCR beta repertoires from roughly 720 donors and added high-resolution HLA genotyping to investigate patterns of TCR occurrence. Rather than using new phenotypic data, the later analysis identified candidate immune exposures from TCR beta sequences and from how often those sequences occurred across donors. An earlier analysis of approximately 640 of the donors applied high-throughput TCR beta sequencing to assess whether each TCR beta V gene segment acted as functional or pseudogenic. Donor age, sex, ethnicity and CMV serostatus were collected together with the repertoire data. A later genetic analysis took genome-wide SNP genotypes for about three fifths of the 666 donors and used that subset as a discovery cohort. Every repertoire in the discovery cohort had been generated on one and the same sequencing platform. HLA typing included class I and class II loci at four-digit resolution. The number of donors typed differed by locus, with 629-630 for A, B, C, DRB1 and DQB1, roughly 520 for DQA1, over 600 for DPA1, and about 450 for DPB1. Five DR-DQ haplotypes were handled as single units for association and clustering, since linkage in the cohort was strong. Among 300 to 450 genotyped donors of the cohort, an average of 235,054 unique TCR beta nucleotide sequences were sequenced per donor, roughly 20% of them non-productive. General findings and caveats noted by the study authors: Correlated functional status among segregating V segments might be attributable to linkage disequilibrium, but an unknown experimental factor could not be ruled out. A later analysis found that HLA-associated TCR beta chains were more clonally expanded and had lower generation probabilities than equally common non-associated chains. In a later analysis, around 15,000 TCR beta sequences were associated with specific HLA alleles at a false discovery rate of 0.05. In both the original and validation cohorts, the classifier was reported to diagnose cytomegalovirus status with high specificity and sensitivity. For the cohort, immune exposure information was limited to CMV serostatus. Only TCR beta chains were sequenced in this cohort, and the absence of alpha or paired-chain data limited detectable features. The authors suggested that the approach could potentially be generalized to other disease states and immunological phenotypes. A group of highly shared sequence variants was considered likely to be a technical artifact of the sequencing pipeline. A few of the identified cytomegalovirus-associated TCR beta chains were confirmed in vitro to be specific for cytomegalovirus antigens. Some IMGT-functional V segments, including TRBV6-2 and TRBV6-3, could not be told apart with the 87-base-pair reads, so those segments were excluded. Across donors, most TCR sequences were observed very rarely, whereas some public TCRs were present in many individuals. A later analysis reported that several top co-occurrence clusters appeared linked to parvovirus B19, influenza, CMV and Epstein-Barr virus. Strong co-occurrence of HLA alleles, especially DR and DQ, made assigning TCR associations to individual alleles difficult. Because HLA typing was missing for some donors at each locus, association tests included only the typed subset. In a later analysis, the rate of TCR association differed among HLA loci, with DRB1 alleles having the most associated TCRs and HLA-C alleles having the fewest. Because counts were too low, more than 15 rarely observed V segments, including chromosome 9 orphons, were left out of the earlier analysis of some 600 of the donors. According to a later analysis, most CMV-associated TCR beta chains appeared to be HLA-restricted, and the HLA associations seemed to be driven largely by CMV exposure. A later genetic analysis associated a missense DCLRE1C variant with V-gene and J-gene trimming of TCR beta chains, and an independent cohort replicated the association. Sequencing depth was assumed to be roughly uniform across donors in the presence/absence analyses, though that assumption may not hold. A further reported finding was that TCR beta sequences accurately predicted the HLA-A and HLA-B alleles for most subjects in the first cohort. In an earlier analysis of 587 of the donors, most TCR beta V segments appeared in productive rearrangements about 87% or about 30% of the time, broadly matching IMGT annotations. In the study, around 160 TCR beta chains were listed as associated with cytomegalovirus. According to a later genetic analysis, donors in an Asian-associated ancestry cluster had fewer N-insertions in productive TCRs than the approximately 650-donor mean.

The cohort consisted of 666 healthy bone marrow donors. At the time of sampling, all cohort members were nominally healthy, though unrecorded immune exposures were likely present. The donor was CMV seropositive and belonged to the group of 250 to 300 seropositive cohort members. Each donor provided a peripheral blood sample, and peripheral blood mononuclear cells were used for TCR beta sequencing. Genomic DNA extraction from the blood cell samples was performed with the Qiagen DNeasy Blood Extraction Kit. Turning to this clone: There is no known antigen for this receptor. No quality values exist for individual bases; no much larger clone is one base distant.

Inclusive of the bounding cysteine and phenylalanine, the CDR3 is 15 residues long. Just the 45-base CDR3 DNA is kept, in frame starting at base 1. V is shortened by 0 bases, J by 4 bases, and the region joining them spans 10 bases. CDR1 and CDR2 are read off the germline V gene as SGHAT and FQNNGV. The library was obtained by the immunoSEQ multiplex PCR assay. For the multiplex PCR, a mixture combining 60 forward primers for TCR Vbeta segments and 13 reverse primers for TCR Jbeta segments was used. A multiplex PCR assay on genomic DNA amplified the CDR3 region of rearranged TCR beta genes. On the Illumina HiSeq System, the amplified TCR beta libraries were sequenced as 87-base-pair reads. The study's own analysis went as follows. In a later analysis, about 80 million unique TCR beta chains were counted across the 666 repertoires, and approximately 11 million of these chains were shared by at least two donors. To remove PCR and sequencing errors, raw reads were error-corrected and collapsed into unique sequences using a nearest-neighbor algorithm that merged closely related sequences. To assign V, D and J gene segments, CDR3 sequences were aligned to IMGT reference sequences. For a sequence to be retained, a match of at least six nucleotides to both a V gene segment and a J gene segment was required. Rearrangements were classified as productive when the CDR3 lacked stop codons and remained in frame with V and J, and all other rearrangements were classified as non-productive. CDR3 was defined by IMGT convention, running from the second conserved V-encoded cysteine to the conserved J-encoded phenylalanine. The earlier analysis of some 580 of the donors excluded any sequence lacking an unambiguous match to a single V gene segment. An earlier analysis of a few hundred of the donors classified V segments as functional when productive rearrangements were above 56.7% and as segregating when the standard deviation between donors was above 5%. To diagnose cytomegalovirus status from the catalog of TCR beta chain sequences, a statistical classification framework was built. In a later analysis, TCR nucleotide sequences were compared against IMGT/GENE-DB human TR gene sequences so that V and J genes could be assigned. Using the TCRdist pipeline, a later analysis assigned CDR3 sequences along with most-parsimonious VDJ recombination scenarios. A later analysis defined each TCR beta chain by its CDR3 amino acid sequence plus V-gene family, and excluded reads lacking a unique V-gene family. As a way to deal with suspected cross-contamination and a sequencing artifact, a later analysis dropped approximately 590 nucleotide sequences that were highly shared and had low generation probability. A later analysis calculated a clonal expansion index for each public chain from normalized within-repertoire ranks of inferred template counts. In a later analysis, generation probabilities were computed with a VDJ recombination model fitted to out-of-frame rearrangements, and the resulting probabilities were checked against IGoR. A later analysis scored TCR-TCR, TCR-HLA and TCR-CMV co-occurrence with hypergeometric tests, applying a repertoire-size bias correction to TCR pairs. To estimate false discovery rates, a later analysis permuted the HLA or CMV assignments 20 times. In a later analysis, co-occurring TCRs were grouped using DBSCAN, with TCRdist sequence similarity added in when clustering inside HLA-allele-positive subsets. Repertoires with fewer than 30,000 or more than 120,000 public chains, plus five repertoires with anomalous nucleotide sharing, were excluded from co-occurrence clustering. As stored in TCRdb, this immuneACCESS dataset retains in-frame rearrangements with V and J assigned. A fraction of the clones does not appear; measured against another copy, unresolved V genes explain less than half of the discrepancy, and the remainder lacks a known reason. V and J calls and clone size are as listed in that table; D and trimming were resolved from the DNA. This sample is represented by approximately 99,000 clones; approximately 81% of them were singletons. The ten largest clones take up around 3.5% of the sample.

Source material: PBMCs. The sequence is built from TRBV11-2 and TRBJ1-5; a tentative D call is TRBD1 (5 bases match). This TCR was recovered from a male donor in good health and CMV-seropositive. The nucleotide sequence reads TGTGCCAGCAGCTTAGACCCCCGACAGAATCAGCCCCAGCATTTT. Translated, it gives CASSLDPRQNQPQHF.